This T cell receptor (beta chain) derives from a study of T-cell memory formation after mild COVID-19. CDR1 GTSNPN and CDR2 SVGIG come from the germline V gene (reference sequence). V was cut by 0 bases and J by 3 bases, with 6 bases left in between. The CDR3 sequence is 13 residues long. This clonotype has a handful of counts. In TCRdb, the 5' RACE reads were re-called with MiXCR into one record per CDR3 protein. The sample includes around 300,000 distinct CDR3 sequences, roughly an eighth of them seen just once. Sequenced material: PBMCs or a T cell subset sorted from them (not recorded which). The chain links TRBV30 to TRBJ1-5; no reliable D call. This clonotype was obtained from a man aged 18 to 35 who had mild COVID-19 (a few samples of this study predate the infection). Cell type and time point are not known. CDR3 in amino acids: CAWSVHANQPQHF. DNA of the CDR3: TGTGCCTGGAGTGTACACGCCAATCAGCCCCAGCATTTT.